This entry lists 12 T cell receptor beta chains sequenced from one sample in a study of blood T cell repertoires in COVID-19. The repertoire was sequenced with immunoSEQ multiplex PCR; TCRdb's copy has only in-frame clones and lacks some. The sample yields approximately 500,000 clones, about 88% seen once. Sequencing was done on a sample of peripheral blood. Receptor source: a woman aged 45-59 years with COVID-19, enrolled during active disease.

This clone was seen just once. V is TRBV4-1 and J is TRBJ1-2; D is unresolved. The CDR3 sequence is 15 residues long. Germline CDR1 is MGHRA and CDR2 is YSYEKL. Deletions cut 1 base from V and 4 bases from J, with 13 bases between. CDR3 loop: CASSQVQASAYGYTF. The CDR3 DNA follows: TGCGCCAGCAGCCAAGTTCAGGCAAGTGCCTATGGCTACACCTTC.

The CDR3 sequence: CSVEDRFRLADSTDTQYF. Written as DNA, the CDR3 is TGCAGCGTTGAAGACCGCTTCAGACTAGCGGATAGCACAGATACGCAGTATTTT. The chain has TRBV29-1 and TRBJ2-3; 9 bases are shared with TRBD2. Trimming cost V 0 bases and J 0 bases; bases outside gene matches: 10. CDR1 SQVTM and CDR2 ANQGSEA come from the germline V gene. The CDR3 spans 18 residues.

The chain uses TRBV12-3 or TRBV12-4 and TRBJ1-1, with 7 nucleotides matching TRBD1. This CDR3 has 13 residues. Trimming cost V 9 bases and J 4 bases; bases outside gene matches: 8. CDR3 sequence (DNA): TGTGCCAGTAAGGACAGGAGTGTCACTGAAGCTTTCTTT. This sequence encodes CASKDRSVTEAFF.

This chain uses TRBV3-1 (or the pseudogene TRBV3-2) with TRBJ2-7, with a possible D match to TRBD2 (6 bases). There are 11 residues in the CDR3. In germline, CDR1 is LGHDT, CDR2 YNNKEL (reference sequence). Trimming cost V 4 bases and J 7 bases, with 8 bases left between them. The CDR3: CASSLGREQYF. CDR3 DNA: TGTGCCAGCAGCCTAGGGAGGGAGCAGTACTTC.

The chain uses TRBV5-6 and TRBJ2-7; 10 nucleotides agree with TRBD1. The V and J ends lost 4 bases and 2 bases, in that order; junction bases with no gene match: 3. Germline V lookup: CDR1 SGHDT, CDR2 YYEEEE. The CDR3 consists of 14 residues. The CDR3 coding sequence is TGTGCCAGCAGCACGACAGGGGGCCCCTACGAGCAGTACTTC. Translated, it gives CASSTTGGPYEQYF.

In this sample, this clone turned up once. J is TRBJ1-4 and V is TRBV2; D possibly corresponds to TRBD1 (5 bases). Germline assignment: CDR1 SNHLY and CDR2 FYNNEI. The CDR3 has 19 amino acids. V lost 1 base to trimming and J lost 0 bases, with 18 bases between them. The CDR3 DNA is TGTGCCAGCAGTGAAGGGTCAGGGCGGTCCCCCGCAACTAATGAAAAACTGTTTTTT. It yields the protein CASSEGSGRSPATNEKLFF.

The chain employs TRBV3-1 (or the pseudogene TRBV3-2) and TRBJ2-2; TRBD2 agrees at 7 bases. Per the germline V gene, CDR1 is LGHDT and CDR2 is YNNKEL (reference sequence). The CDR3 has 15 residues. Trimming cost V 0 bases and J 5 bases; bases outside gene matches: 3. This chain's CDR3 is CASSQDPGGTGELFF. The CDR3 region has the DNA TGTGCCAGCAGCCAAGATCCCGGGGGGACCGGGGAGCTGTTTTTT.

V gene TRBV5-1 combines with J gene TRBJ2-1; unclear D gene. There are 15 residues in the CDR3. The ends were cut back, 2 bases at V and 6 bases at J, with 15 bases in the middle. Looked up from germline, CDR1 is SGHRS and CDR2 is YFSETQ. CDR3 protein: CASSFDFSPSNEQFF. In DNA, the CDR3 is TGCGCCAGCAGCTTCGACTTTAGCCCTTCCAATGAGCAGTTCTTC.

This clone was picked up one time. Other DNA variants within this sample encode the same CDR3. This sequence joins TRBV5-6 and TRBJ2-1, with a weak D call TRBD2 (5 bases). V was trimmed by 5 bases and J by 5 bases, leaving 8 bases between them. The CDR3 spans 12 residues. From germline, CDR1 is SGHDT and CDR2 YYEEEE. In nucleotides, the CDR3 is TGTGCCAGCAGTTCCGGGGACAATGAGCAGTTCTTC. Amino acid sequence: CASSSGDNEQFF. The full variable domain, in which reference TRBV5-6 and TRBJ2-1 provide the parts outside the CDR3, is DAGVTQSPTHLIKTRGQQVTLRCSPKSGHDTVSWYQQALGQGPQFIFQYYEEEERQRGNFPDRFSGHQFPNYSSELNVNALLLGDSALYLCASSSGDNEQFFGPGTRLTVL.

The rearrangement links TRBV19 to TRBJ2-3; 8 positions agree with TRBD1. Germline CDR1 and CDR2: LNHDA and SQIVND (reference sequence). CDR3 length: 14 amino acids. The V segment lost 6 bases and the J segment 5 bases; nucleotides outside the gene matches: 7. CDR3 sequence reads: CASSRTGTLDTQYF. The CDR3 bases are TGTGCCAGTAGCCGGACAGGGACCTTAGATACGCAGTATTTT.

This chain uses TRBV5-4 with TRBJ2-7, with D possibly being TRBD1 (6 bases). The CDR3 sequence is 16 residues long. CDR1 and CDR2 from the germline V gene are SGHNT and YYREEE (reference sequence). The germline V and J ends were trimmed by 1 base and 1 base, with 15 bases remaining between them. The CDR3 loop is CASSLIGGGPSYEQYF. The CDR3 DNA follows: TGTGCCAGCAGCTTGATTGGTGGGGGCCCTTCCTACGAGCAGTACTTC.

This chain joins TRBV9 and TRBJ1-6; D possibly corresponds to TRBD1 (5 bases). In germline, CDR1 is SGDLS, CDR2 YYNGEE. V lost 4 bases to trimming and J lost 6 bases, with 14 bases between them. The CDR3 totals 15 residues. The CDR3 spells CASSPQGAANSPLHF. CDR3 sequence (DNA): TGTGCCAGCAGCCCCCAAGGGGCAGCTAATTCACCCCTCCACTTT.